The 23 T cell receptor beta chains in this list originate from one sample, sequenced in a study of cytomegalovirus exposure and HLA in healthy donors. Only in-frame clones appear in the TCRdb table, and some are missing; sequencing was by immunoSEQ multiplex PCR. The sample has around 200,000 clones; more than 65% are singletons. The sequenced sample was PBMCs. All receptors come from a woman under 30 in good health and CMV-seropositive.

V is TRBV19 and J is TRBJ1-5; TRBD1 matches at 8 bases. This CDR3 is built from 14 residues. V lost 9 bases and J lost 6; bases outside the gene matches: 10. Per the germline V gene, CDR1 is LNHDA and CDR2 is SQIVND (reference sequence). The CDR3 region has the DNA TGTGCCAGCAGAAAGACAGGGGTGCTTCAGCCCCAGCATTTT. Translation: CASRKTGVLQPQHF.

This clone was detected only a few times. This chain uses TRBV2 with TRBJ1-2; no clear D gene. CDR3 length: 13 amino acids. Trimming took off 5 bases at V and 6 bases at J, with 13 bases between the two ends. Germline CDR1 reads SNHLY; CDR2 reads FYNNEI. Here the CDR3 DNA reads TGTGCCAGCAGTCCCACAAGGGAGCATGGCTACACCTTC. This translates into CASSPTREHGYTF.

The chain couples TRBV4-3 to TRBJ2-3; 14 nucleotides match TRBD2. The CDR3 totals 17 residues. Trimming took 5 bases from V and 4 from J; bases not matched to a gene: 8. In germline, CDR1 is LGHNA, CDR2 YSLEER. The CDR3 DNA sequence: TGCGCCAGCAGCGTCACCCGACTAGCGGGGGGGCCAGATACGCAGTATTTT. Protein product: CASSVTRLAGGPDTQYF.

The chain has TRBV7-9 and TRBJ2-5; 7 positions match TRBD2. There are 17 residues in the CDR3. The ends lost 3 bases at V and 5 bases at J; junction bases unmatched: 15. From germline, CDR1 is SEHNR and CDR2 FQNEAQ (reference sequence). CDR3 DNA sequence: TGTGCCAGCAGCTTTCGAAGCAGGGAGGGTCGGGAGGAGACCCAGTACTTC. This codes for CASSFRSREGREETQYF.

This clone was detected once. The CDR3 loop is CASSSSDRQYF. For the CDR3, the DNA is TGTGCCAGCAGCTCGTCAGACAGACAGTACTTC. The rearrangement uses TRBV11-2 and TRBJ2-4; D is perhaps TRBD1 (5 bases). V shed 4 bases and J shed 13 bases, with 11 bases lying between them. The CDR3 runs to 11 residues. CDR1 and CDR2 from the germline V gene are SGHAT and FQNNGV.

CDR3 nucleotide sequence: TGCGCCAGCAGCCGCCGACAGCAAGCCTACGAGCAGTACTTC. Translating gives CASSRRQQAYEQYF. The chain links TRBV5-1 to TRBJ2-7, with a tentative D call TRBD1 (5 bases). The CDR3 contains 14 residues. Looked up from germline, CDR1 is SGHRS and CDR2 is YFSETQ. Trimming stripped 4 bases from V and 2 bases from J, with 13 bases between.

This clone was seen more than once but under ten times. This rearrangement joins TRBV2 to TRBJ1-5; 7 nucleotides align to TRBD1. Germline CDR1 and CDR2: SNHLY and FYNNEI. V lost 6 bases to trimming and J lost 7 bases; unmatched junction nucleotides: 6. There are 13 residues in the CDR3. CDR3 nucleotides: TGTGCCAGCAGGAAGGGGGCAGGACAGCCCCAGCATTTT. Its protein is CASRKGAGQPQHF.

CDR3 loop: CASSSPGASGQETQYF. The CDR3 DNA is TGTGCCAGCAGCTCCCCCGGGGCTAGCGGCCAAGAGACCCAGTACTTC. The J gene is TRBJ2-5, the V gene TRBV11-1; 7 nucleotides agree with TRBD2. The V and J ends lost 4 bases and 1 base, in that order; junction bases with no gene match: 9. The CDR3 is 16 amino acids. The germline V gene encodes CDR1 SGHAT and CDR2 FQDESV (reference sequence).

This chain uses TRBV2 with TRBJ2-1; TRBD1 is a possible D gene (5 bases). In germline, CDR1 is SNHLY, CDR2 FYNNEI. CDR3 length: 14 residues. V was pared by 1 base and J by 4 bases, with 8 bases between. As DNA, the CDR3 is TGTGCCAGCAGTGAAGTTAGGGGATACAATGAGCAGTTCTTC. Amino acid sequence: CASSEVRGYNEQFF.

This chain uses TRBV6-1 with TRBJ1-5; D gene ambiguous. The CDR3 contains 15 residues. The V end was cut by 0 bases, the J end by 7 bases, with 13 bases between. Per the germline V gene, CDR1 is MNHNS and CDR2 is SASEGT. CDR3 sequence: CASSEARAGNQPQHF. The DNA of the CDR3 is TGTGCCAGCAGTGAAGCGCGGGCCGGGAACCAGCCCCAGCATTTT.

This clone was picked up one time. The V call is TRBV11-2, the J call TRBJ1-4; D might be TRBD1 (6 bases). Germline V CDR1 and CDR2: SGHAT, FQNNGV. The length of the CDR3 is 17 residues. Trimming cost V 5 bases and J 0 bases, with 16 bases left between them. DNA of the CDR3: TGTGCCAGCAGCGTGAATCCCCCAGGGGCAACTAATGAAAAACTGTTTTTT. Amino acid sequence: CASSVNPPGATNEKLFF.

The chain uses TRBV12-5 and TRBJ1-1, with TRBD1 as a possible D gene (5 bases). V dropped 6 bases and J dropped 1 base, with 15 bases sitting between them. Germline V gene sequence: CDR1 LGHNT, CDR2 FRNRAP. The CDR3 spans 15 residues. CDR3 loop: CASGTRARANTEAFF. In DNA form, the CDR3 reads TGTGCTAGTGGCACCCGGGCCAGGGCGAACACTGAAGCTTTCTTT.

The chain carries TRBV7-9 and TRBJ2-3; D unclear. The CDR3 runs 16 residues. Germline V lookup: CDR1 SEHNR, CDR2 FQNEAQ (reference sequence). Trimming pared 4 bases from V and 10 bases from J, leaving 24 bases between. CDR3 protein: CASSSGGLQSSSSQYF. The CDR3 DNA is TGTGCCAGCAGCTCGGGTGGCCTACAATCCTCCTCATCGCAGTATTTT.

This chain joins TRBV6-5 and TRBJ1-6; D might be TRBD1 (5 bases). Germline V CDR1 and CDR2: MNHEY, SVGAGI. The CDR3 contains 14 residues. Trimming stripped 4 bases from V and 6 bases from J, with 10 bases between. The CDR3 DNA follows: TGTGCCAGCAGTTTCGGACACAGTAATTCACCCCTCCACTTT. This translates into CASSFGHSNSPLHF.

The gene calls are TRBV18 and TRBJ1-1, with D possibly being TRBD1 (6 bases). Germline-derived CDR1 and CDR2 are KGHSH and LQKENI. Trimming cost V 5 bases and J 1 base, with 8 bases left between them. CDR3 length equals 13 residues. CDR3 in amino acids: CASSRDKNTEAFF. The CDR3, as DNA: TGTGCCAGCTCAAGGGACAAGAACACTGAAGCTTTCTTT.

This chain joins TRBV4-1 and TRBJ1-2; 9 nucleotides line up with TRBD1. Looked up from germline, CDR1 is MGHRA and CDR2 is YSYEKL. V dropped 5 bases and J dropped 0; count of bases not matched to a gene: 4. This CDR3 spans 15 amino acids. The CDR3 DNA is TGCGCCAGCAGCGACCGGGACAGGGCTAACTATGGCTACACCTTC. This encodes CASSDRDRANYGYTF.

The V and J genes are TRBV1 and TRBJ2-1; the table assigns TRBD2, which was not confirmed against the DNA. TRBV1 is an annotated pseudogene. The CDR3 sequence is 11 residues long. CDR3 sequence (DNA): TGCACCAGCAGTTTTAACAATGAGCAGTTCTTC. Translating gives CTSSFNNEQFF.

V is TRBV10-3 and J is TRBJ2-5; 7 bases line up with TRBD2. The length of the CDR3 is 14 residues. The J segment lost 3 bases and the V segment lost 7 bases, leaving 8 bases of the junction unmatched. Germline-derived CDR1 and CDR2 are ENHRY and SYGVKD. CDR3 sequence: CAIIGWGGEETQYF. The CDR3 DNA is TGTGCCATCATCGGTTGGGGGGGAGAAGAGACCCAGTACTTC.

Here the CDR3 DNA reads TGTGCCAGCACCAAATCCAGGGGCTACTCACCCCTCCACTTT. As protein: CASTKSRGYSPLHF. This chain joins TRBV6-5 and TRBJ1-6, with a weak D call TRBD1 (6 bases). Trimming left V 7 bases short and J 10 bases short, with 17 bases between. The CDR3 extends over 14 amino acids. The germline V gene has CDR1 MNHEY and CDR2 SVGAGI.

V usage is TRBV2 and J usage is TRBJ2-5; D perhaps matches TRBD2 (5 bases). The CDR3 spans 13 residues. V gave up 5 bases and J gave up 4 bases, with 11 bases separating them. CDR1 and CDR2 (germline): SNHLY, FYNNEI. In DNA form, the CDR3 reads TGTGCCAGCAGTCGTGAAGGGAGAGAGACCCAGTACTTC. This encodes CASSREGRETQYF.

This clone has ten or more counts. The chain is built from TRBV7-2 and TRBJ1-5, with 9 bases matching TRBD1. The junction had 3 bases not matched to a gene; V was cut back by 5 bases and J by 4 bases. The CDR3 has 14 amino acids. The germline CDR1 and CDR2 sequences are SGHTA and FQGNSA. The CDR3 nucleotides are TGTGCCAGCAGCGTGGGACAGGGAAATCAGCCCCAGCATTTT. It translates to CASSVGQGNQPQHF.

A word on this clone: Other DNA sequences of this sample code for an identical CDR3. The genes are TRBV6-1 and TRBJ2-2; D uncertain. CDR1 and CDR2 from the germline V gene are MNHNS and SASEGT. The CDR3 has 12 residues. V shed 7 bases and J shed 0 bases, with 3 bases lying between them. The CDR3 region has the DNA TGTGCCAGCACTCCGAACACCGGGGAGCTGTTTTTT. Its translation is CASTPNTGELFF.

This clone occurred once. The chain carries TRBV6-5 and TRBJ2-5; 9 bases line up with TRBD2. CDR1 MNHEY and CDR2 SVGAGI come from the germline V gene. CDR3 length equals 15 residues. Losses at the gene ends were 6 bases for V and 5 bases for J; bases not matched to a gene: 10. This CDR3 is CASSYGGLAEETQYF. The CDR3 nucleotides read TGTGCCAGCAGCTACGGGGGACTAGCTGAGGAGACCCAGTACTTC.